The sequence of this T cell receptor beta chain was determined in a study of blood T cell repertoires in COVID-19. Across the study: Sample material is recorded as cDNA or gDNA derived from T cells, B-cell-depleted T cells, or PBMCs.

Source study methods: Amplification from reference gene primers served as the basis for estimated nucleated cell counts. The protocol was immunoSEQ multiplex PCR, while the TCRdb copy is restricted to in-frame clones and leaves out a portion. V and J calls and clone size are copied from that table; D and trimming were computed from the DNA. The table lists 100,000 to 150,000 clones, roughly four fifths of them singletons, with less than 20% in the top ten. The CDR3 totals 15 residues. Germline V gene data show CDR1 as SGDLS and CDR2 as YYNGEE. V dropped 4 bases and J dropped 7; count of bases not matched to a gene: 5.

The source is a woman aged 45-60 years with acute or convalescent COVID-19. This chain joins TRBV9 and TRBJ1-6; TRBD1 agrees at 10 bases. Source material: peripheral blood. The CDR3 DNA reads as TGTGCCAGCAGCCCATGGACAGGGGGAAATTCACCCCTCCACTTT. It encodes CASSPWTGGNSPLHF.